The 8 T cell receptor beta chains reported below all come from one sample, sequenced in a study of T-cell reconstitution after alpha-beta-depleted transplantation in children. As it was prepared, the TCRbeta library received unique molecular identifiers. A single record per CDR3 protein comes from TCRdb applying MiXCR to the PCR reads. The repertoire consists of about 300,000 distinct CDR3 sequences, with around 9.1% occurring once and the leading ten covering around 7.6%. The sequencing used PBMCs, collected before TCRalphabeta/CD19-depleted stem cell transplant. These receptors came from a boy younger than two with acute myeloid leukemia, due to receive a stem cell transplant.

This clonotype occurred many times. The chain couples TRBV28 to TRBJ1-2; D is ambiguous. This CDR3 contains 16 residues. V shed 6 bases and J shed 4 bases, with 21 bases lying between them. Germline V gene sequence: CDR1 MDHEN, CDR2 SYDVKM. The CDR3: CASRPAGMGSRYGYTF. The CDR3 DNA reads as TGTGCCAGCAGGCCGGCAGGAATGGGAAGTCGCTATGGCTACACCTTC.

This clonotype has ten or more counts. This chain links TRBV6-2 or TRBV6-3 with TRBJ2-3; weak D call: TRBD2 (6 bases). Trimming cost V 0 bases and J 4 bases, with 11 bases left between them. The CDR3 is 15 amino acids. The germline gives CDR1 MNHEY, CDR2 SVGEGT. The CDR3 here is CASSYSWTGADTQYF. CDR3 in DNA: TGTGCCAGCAGTTACTCCTGGACGGGGGCAGATACGCAGTATTTT.

Ten or more counts support this clonotype. The chain recombines TRBV18 with TRBJ2-7; 10 bases line up with TRBD2. Germline V gene sequence: CDR1 KGHSH, CDR2 LQKENI. The trim removed 3 bases at V and 2 bases at J, leaving 4 bases unmatched. The CDR3 length is 15 residues. Here the CDR3 DNA reads TGTGCCAGCTCACCCGGACTAGCGGCTACCTACGAGCAGTACTTC. Residues: CASSPGLAATYEQYF.

J is TRBJ2-1 and V is TRBV10-3, with TRBD1 identical over 9 bases. This CDR3 spans 16 amino acids. Germline V CDR1 and CDR2: ENHRY, SYGVKD. The junction had 12 bases not matched to a gene; V was cut back by 0 bases and J by 12 bases. CDR3 in amino acids: CAISESGTGNSGRQFF. The CDR3 nucleotides are TGTGCCATCAGTGAGTCGGGGACAGGGAACAGCGGGCGGCAGTTCTTC.

This clonotype was observed many times. The chain joins TRBV10-3 to TRBJ2-4; D is possibly TRBD1 (6 bases). The CDR3 sequence is 14 residues long. The ends were cut back, 3 bases at V and 9 bases at J, with 15 bases in the middle. CDR1 is ENHRY, CDR2 SYGVKD, per germline. This CDR3 reads CAISDPDRSGIQYF. As DNA, the CDR3 is TGTGCCATCAGTGACCCTGACAGGTCGGGCATTCAGTACTTC.

As for this clonotype: A much larger clone lies a single base off, so this may be a read error. The chain employs TRBV29-1 and TRBJ2-3; perhaps TRBD2 as D (6 bases). The V end lost 3 bases, the J end lost 2 bases, and 15 bases lay between the germline ends. CDR1 SQVTM and CDR2 ANQGSEA come from the germline V gene. The CDR3 has 15 residues. The CDR3 DNA sequence: TGCAGCGTTGACACGTGGGACTTACCCACAGATACGCAGTATTTT. It encodes CSVDTWDLPTDTQYF.

Ten or more counts support this clonotype. This rearrangement joins TRBV29-1 to TRBJ2-1, with TRBD2 matching over 7 bases. The CDR3 spans 15 residues. Per the germline V gene, CDR1 is SQVTM and CDR2 is ANQGSEA. The trim removed 3 bases at V and 5 bases at J, leaving 10 bases unmatched. CDR3 DNA: TGCAGCGTTGAGAGGTTGCTAGCGGTGAACAATGAGCAGTTCTTC. This sequence encodes CSVERLLAVNNEQFF.

This clonotype was seen many times. CDR3 coding DNA: TGTGCCAGCAGCGGGACACCATACAATGAGCAGTTCTTC. It translates to CASSGTPYNEQFF. The V gene is TRBV28, the J gene TRBJ2-1; TRBD1 is a possible D gene (6 bases). Germline V gives CDR1 MDHEN, CDR2 SYDVKM. This CDR3 has 13 residues. V was clipped by 6 bases and J by 4 bases, with 10 bases between them.